The TCR beta chain described here comes from a study of blood T cell repertoires in COVID-19. Some clones are missing from TCRdb's copy, which holds only in-frame ones; the method was immunoSEQ multiplex PCR. Found here are 90,000 or so clones, about 83% of them singletons; the top ten hold under 30%. The sample comprised peripheral blood. The clonotype originates from a human donor in a cohort sampled during active COVID-19.

CDR3 residues: CASKGGGTEKLFF. The CDR3 DNA sequence: TGTGCCAGCAAAGGCGGAGGGACCGAAAAACTGTTTTTT. The chain joins TRBV7-2 to TRBJ1-4; D might be TRBD1 (5 bases). The CDR3 length is 13 residues. In germline, CDR1 is SGHTA, CDR2 FQGNSA. V was pared by 7 bases and J by 8 bases, with 14 bases between.